The 9 T cell receptor beta chains below were found in one sample sequenced in a study of T cells in Graves' hyperthyroidism and ophthalmopathy. Using RNA transcripts as the source, TCR beta CDR3 regions were amplified. TCR CDR3 underwent first-round RT-PCR with the HTBI primer set. TCRdb fed the multiplex PCR reads into MiXCR, producing one record per CDR3 protein. The sample lists 250,000 to 300,000 distinct CDR3 sequences, over 12% occurring once. Specimen: blood. The receptors derive from a woman in her fifties or sixties with Graves' hyperthyroidism that later progressed to Graves' ophthalmopathy.

This clonotype came up a few times. V and J are TRBV20-1 and TRBJ2-3; 12 bases map to TRBD2. V trimming: 3 bases; J trimming: 1 base; junction bases outside the gene matches: 5. CDR1 is DFQATT, CDR2 SNEGSKA, per germline (reference sequence). The CDR3 sequence is 16 residues long. The CDR3: CSARTSGGWGTDTQYF. DNA for the CDR3: TGCAGTGCTAGGACTAGCGGGGGCTGGGGCACAGATACGCAGTATTTT.

This clonotype was seen repeatedly, ten times or more. The J gene is TRBJ1-2, the V gene TRBV7-2, with D perhaps matching TRBD1 (6 bases). This CDR3 has 13 amino acids. Trimming pared 5 bases from V and 8 bases from J, leaving 15 bases between. Per germline, CDR1 SGHTA and CDR2 FQGNSA. In DNA form, the CDR3 reads TGTGCCAGCAGCCAAAGCAGGGGCGGAGGCTACACCTTC. This sequence encodes CASSQSRGGGYTF.

V is TRBV6-2 or TRBV6-3 and J is TRBJ1-4; 9 nucleotides align to TRBD1. Unmatched junction bases numbered 4, after V lost 5 bases and J lost 0 bases. The CDR3 loop spans 16 amino acids. In germline, CDR1 is MNHEY, CDR2 SVGEGT. CDR3 residues: CASSPGTGPTNEKLFF. The DNA of the CDR3 is TGTGCCAGCAGTCCCGGGACAGGGCCAACTAATGAAAAACTGTTTTTT.

This clonotype was detected a few times. This rearrangement joins TRBV19 to TRBJ1-1; D remains unclear. Between the trimmed V and J ends, which lost 5 bases and 1 base, there was a span of 11 bases. The CDR3 contains 14 residues. Germline CDR1 and CDR2: LNHDA and SQIVND (reference sequence). The CDR3 loop reads CASSASRGNTEAFF. CDR3 sequence (DNA): TGTGCCAGTAGTGCCTCCCGGGGGAACACTGAAGCTTTCTTT.

The genes are TRBV27 and TRBJ1-6, with 10 bases identical to TRBD1. The CDR3 sequence is 15 residues long. Germline V lookup: CDR1 MNHEY, CDR2 SMNVEV (reference sequence). V lost 3 bases to trimming and J lost 7 bases; unmatched junction nucleotides: 3. The CDR3 nucleotides are TGTGCCAGCAGTTTGAGGGACAGGGGAAATTCACCCCTCCACTTT. Translating it yields CASSLRDRGNSPLHF.

A word on this clonotype: A much larger clone sits a single nucleotide away, making a read error possible. The gene calls are TRBV11-2 and TRBJ2-6, with 9 bases fitting TRBD1. Per germline, CDR1 SGHAT and CDR2 FQNNGV. The length of the CDR3 is 18 residues. CDR3 sequence reads: CASSAAGTGYDGANALTF. The CDR3 nucleotides are TGTGCCAGCAGCGCCGCCGGGACAGGGTATGACGGGGCCAACGCCCTGACTTTC. Full variable domain (missing parts from reference TRBV11-2 and TRBJ2-6): EAGVAQSPRYKIIEKRQSVAFWCNPISGHATLYWYQQILGQGPKLLIQFQNNGVVDDSQLPKDRFSAERLKGVDSTLKIQPAKLEDSAVYLCASSAAGTGYDGANALTFGAGSRLTVL.

At least ten counts were recorded for this clonotype. This chain links TRBV28 with TRBJ1-1; no firm D call. Germline CDR1 and CDR2: MDHEN and SYDVKM. The CDR3 consists of 11 residues. V shed 3 bases and J shed 8 bases, with 7 bases lying between them. The CDR3 loop is CASSLTAEAFF. The CDR3 DNA reads TGTGCCAGCAGTTTGACGGCAGAAGCTTTCTTT.

Only a few counts were recorded for this clonotype. J is TRBJ1-6 and V is TRBV6-5; weak D call: TRBD1 (6 bases). CDR3 length equals 15 residues. V dropped 0 bases and J dropped 9 bases, with 12 bases sitting between them. Germline V CDR1 and CDR2: MNHEY, SVGAGI. CDR3 in DNA: TGTGCCAGCAGTTACTCTCCAGGGGTTAGTTCACCCCTCCACTTT. It yields the protein CASSYSPGVSSPLHF.

This clonotype appeared many times. The V gene is TRBV28, the J gene TRBJ2-1; TRBD2 matches at 10 bases. The CDR3 sequence is 14 residues long. Germline assignment: CDR1 MDHEN and CDR2 SYDVKM. The V and J ends lost 5 bases and 10 bases, in that order; junction bases with no gene match: 8. This CDR3 reads CASSPSGSVEEQFF. Here the CDR3 DNA reads TGTGCCAGCAGTCCTAGCGGGAGCGTTGAGGAGCAGTTCTTC. The complete variable domain, with remaining parts taken from reference TRBV28 and TRBJ2-1, reads DVKVTQSSRYLVKRTGEKVFLECVQDMDHENMFWYRQDPGLGLRLIYFSYDVKMKEKGDIPEGYSVSREKKERFSLILESASTNQTSMYLCASSPSGSVEEQFFGPGTRLTVL.